These 23 T cell receptor beta chains were sequenced from one sample in a study of cytomegalovirus exposure and HLA in healthy donors. Amplification used 60 Vbeta primers and 13 Jbeta primers. Some clones are missing from TCRdb's copy, which holds only in-frame ones; the method was immunoSEQ multiplex PCR. The sample records 150,000 to 200,000 clones, 65% to 75% being singletons. Material for sequencing was PBMCs. Every receptor here comes from a human donor in good health.

The chain employs TRBV11-2 and TRBJ1-3, with 7 bases fitting TRBD1. The CDR3 totals 16 residues. Germline assignment: CDR1 SGHAT and CDR2 FQNNGV. V trimming: 2 bases; J trimming: 1 base; junction bases outside the gene matches: 5. The CDR3 is CASSLWKGASGNTIYF. CDR3 nucleotide sequence: TGTGCCAGCAGCTTATGGAAGGGGGCGTCTGGAAACACCATATATTTT.

This chain links TRBV6-5 with TRBJ1-6; unclear D gene. There are 15 residues in the CDR3. Germline V gene lookup returns CDR1 MNHEY and CDR2 SVGAGI. V gave up 6 bases and J gave up 13 bases, with 22 bases separating them. The CDR3 protein is CASRGQNGVEKPLHF. The DNA for the CDR3 is TGTGCCAGCAGGGGCCAGAACGGGGTGGAAAAGCCCCTCCACTTT.

The chain is built from TRBV7-9 and TRBJ1-3; 10 bases are shared with TRBD1. With 4 bases clipped from V and 0 bases from J, the junction kept 6 bases outside the gene matches. Germline V lookup: CDR1 SEHNR, CDR2 FQNEAQ (reference sequence). CDR3 length equals 17 residues. The DNA of the CDR3 is TGTGCCAGCAGCTCGACAGGGGGCTCGTACTCTGGAAACACCATATATTTT. Its translation: CASSSTGGSYSGNTIYF. Full variable domain (missing parts from reference TRBV7-9 and TRBJ1-3): DTGVSQNPRHKITKRGQNVTFRCDPISEHNRLYWYRQTLGQGPEFLTYFQNEAQLEKSRLLSDRFSAERPKGSFSTLEIQRTEQGDSAMYLCASSSTGGSYSGNTIYFGEGSWLTVV.

The gene calls are TRBV6-1 and TRBJ1-2, with 8 bases aligning to TRBD1. From germline, CDR1 is MNHNS and CDR2 SASEGT. This CDR3 region has 15 residues. Losses at the gene ends were 3 bases for V and 4 bases for J; bases not matched to a gene: 7. The CDR3 is CASSDLLTGVYGYTF. CDR3 nucleotides: TGTGCCAGCAGTGACCTTTTGACAGGGGTCTATGGCTACACCTTC.

This chain's CDR3 is CASSVGGLAGTSTDTQYF. The CDR3 DNA reads TGTGCCAGCAGCGTAGGGGGACTAGCGGGAACTAGCACAGATACGCAGTATTTT. V is TRBV7-3 and J is TRBJ2-3, with 13 nucleotides matching TRBD2. Losses at the gene ends were 5 bases for V and 0 bases for J; bases not matched to a gene: 8. The germline V gene has CDR1 SGHTA and CDR2 FQGTGA. This CDR3 is 18 amino acids long.

This clone was seen a few times. This chain connects TRBV15 to TRBJ2-3; 14 bases map to TRBD2. The CDR3 is made up of 16 amino acids. Germline lookup yields CDR1 LNHNV and CDR2 YYDKDF (reference sequence). V lost 1 base, J lost 6 bases, and 3 bases stayed unmatched. CDR3: CATSRGTSGGRDTQYF. The CDR3 nucleotides are TGTGCCACCAGCAGAGGGACTAGCGGGGGGCGGGATACGCAGTATTTT.

The chain is built from TRBV25-1 and TRBJ2-7, with 12 bases fitting TRBD2. With 8 bases clipped from V and 7 bases from J, the junction kept 9 bases outside the gene matches. The CDR3 is 14 residues long. CDR1 is MGHDK and CDR2 is SYGVNS in the germline V gene. This CDR3 reads CASRTPGTSGEQYF. The DNA for the CDR3 is TGTGCCAGCCGCACCCCCGGGACTAGCGGGGAGCAGTACTTC.

The chain couples TRBV5-6 to TRBJ2-1, with D maybe TRBD1 (6 bases). Germline CDR1 SGHDT, CDR2 YYEEEE. The CDR3 runs to 14 residues. With 3 bases removed from V and 4 bases from J, the gap between germline ends came to 11 bases. The CDR3 protein is CASSYSDRYNEQFF. CDR3 DNA: TGTGCCAGCAGCTACTCGGACAGATACAATGAGCAGTTCTTC. The full variable domain, rest sourced from reference TRBV5-6 and TRBJ2-1, is DAGVTQSPTHLIKTRGQQVTLRCSPKSGHDTVSWYQQALGQGPQFIFQYYEEEERQRGNFPDRFSGHQFPNYSSELNVNALLLGDSALYLCASSYSDRYNEQFFGPGTRLTVL.

The rearrangement joins TRBV2 to TRBJ1-5; D may be TRBD1 (6 bases). The CDR3 totals 15 residues. Germline V CDR1 and CDR2: SNHLY, FYNNEI. Deletions cut 7 bases from V and 7 bases from J, with 20 bases between. The CDR3 DNA follows: TGTGCCAGCACCCGGGACACGGGTAGGGAACAGCCCCAGCATTTT. Amino acids: CASTRDTGREQPQHF.

The CDR3, as DNA: TGTGCCAGCAGCTCCACCCGGGGGTTCTCCTACGAGCAGTACTTC. The encoded protein is CASSSTRGFSYEQYF. This sequence joins TRBV6-1 and TRBJ2-7; maybe TRBD2 (6 bases). The CDR3 is made up of 15 amino acids. V lost 6 bases and J lost 0, with 15 bases in between. Germline V gives CDR1 MNHNS, CDR2 SASEGT.

The V call is TRBV30, the J call TRBJ1-3; 7 positions match TRBD1. V lost 5 bases, J lost 0 bases, and 4 bases stayed unmatched. Germline V lookup: CDR1 GTSNPN, CDR2 SVGIG (reference sequence). This CDR3 region has 14 residues. CDR3 DNA sequence: TGTGCCTGGGGCAGGGGGTACTCTGGAAACACCATATATTTT. It encodes CAWGRGYSGNTIYF.

The V gene is TRBV5-1, the J gene TRBJ2-5, with 14 bases identical to TRBD2. Germline V gene sequence: CDR1 SGHRS, CDR2 YFSETQ. The V gene end was trimmed by 4 bases and the J gene end by 2 bases; junction bases not matched to a gene: 10. The CDR3 runs to 18 residues. The CDR3, as DNA: TGCGCCAGCAGCAAAGGACTAGCGGGGGGCGTAACACAAGAGACCCAGTACTTC. Translating gives CASSKGLAGGVTQETQYF. Together with reference TRBV5-1 and TRBJ2-5, the CDR3 gives the full variable domain: KAGVTQTPRYLIKTRGQQVTLSCSPISGHRSVSWYQQTPGQGLQFLFEYFSETQRNKGNFPGRFSGRQFSNSRSEMNVSTLELGDSALYLCASSKGLAGGVTQETQYFGPGTRLLVL.

The chain carries TRBV6-1 and TRBJ1-3, with a tentative D call TRBD1 (6 bases). This CDR3 spans 15 amino acids. V shed 3 bases and J shed 2 bases, with 11 bases lying between them. From germline, CDR1 is MNHNS and CDR2 SASEGT. This chain's CDR3 is CASSDRDMTGNTIYF. CDR3 sequence (DNA): TGTGCCAGCAGTGACAGGGACATGACTGGAAACACCATATATTTT.

This clone showed up just once. The chain carries TRBV29-1 and TRBJ1-4; TRBD1 aligns across 7 bases. Trimming cost V 3 bases and J 7 bases; bases outside gene matches: 8. The CDR3 sequence is 14 residues long. Looked up from germline, CDR1 is SQVTM and CDR2 is ANQGSEA. This chain's CDR3 is CSVEVRGKREKLFF. In DNA form, the CDR3 reads TGCAGCGTTGAGGTCAGGGGGAAGCGTGAAAAACTGTTTTTT.

This clone was counted a few times. The chain employs TRBV4-2 and TRBJ1-1; D is ambiguous. The CDR3 sequence is 13 residues long. The V end lost 3 bases, the J end lost 3 bases, and 8 bases lay between the germline ends. Germline lookup yields CDR1 LGHNA and CDR2 YNFKEQ. The CDR3 spells CASSHQRDTEAFF. CDR3 DNA sequence: TGTGCCAGCAGCCACCAGCGGGACACTGAAGCTTTCTTT.

This chain uses TRBV10-2 with TRBJ1-2, with D possibly matching TRBD1 (5 bases). CDR3 length equals 13 residues. The V end lost 3 bases, the J end lost 4 bases, and 9 bases lay between the germline ends. Per germline, CDR1 WSHSY and CDR2 SAAADI. The CDR3 coding sequence is TGCGCCAGCAGTGACAGACAGTCCTATGGCTACACCTTC. Encoded protein: CASSDRQSYGYTF.

V and J are TRBV7-6 and TRBJ1-4; D is unresolved. The CDR3 loop spans 14 amino acids. V lost 6 bases to trimming and J lost 8 bases, with 16 bases between them. CDR1 SGHVS and CDR2 FNYEAQ come from the germline V gene. The CDR3 DNA is TGTGCCAGCAGTCCAAGGGAGGGTAGGGAAAAACTGTTTTTT. Encoded protein: CASSPREGREKLFF.

This rearrangement joins TRBV15 to TRBJ2-5; TRBD2 matches 9 bases. The CDR3 is made up of 15 amino acids. Losses at the gene ends were 8 bases for V and 5 bases for J; bases not matched to a gene: 12. Per the germline V gene, CDR1 is LNHNV and CDR2 is YYDKDF (reference sequence). The CDR3 DNA reads TGTGCCACCCGGACCATGGCGGGGGGGAGGGAGACCCAGTACTTC. This gives the protein CATRTMAGGRETQYF.

This chain joins TRBV5-4 and TRBJ2-7; the D is unclear. This CDR3 contains 14 residues. Germline CDR1 reads SGHNT; CDR2 reads YYREEE (reference sequence). V shed 2 bases and J shed 7 bases, with 16 bases lying between them. This CDR3 is CASSFFYRDREQYF. CDR3 bases: TGTGCCAGCAGCTTCTTCTACCGAGATCGGGAGCAGTACTTC.

Concerning this clone: The sample contains more than one DNA sequence encoding this CDR3. The gene calls are TRBV6-5 and TRBJ1-2, with D unclear. Germline CDR1 MNHEY, CDR2 SVGAGI. The CDR3 runs to 14 residues. The V and J ends lost 0 bases and 6 bases respectively, with 11 bases between them. The CDR3: CASSYSRGGDGYTF. CDR3 in DNA: TGTGCCAGCAGTTACTCTCGGGGAGGCGATGGCTACACCTTC.

This clone was detected a few times. The rearrangement uses TRBV10-1 and TRBJ2-1; tentatively, D is TRBD1 (6 bases). V lost 2 bases to trimming and J lost 4 bases, with 15 bases between them. The CDR3 is made up of 16 amino acids. The germline V gene has CDR1 WNHNN and CDR2 SYGVQD (reference sequence). CDR3 sequence: CASSEVYRQGYNEQFF. The CDR3 nucleotides are TGCGCCAGCAGTGAGGTTTACCGGCAGGGGTACAATGAGCAGTTCTTC.

The J gene is TRBJ1-1, the V gene TRBV25-1, with TRBD1 as a possible D gene (5 bases). The CDR3 loop spans 13 amino acids. Germline CDR1 MGHDK, CDR2 SYGVNS. The V end lost 7 bases, the J end lost 4 bases, and 13 bases lay between the germline ends. CDR3 in amino acids: CASTAGPVTEAFF. CDR3 sequence (DNA): TGTGCCAGCACGGCAGGGCCGGTCACTGAAGCTTTCTTT.

The chain has TRBV12-5 and TRBJ1-1; no firm D call. Germline V gene sequence: CDR1 LGHNT, CDR2 FRNRAP. V lost 5 bases to trimming and J lost 6 bases, with 13 bases between them. There are 13 residues in the CDR3. CDR3 coding DNA: TGTGCTAGTGGTGGAGAGGGCAGCGCTGAAGCTTTCTTT. It is translated as CASGGEGSAEAFF.